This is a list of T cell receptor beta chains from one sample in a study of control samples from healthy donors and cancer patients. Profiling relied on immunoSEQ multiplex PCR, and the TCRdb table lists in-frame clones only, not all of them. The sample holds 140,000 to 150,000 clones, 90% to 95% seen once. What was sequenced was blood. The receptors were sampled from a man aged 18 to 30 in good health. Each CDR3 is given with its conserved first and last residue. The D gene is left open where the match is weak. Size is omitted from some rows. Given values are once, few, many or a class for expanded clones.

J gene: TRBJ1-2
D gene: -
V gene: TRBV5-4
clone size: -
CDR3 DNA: TGTGCCAGCAGCGCCGCGGGCGGCTACACCTTC
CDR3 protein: CASSAAGGYTF

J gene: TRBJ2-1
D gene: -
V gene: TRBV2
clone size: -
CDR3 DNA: TGTGCCAGCAGTGAGGTTGGCGGGGGCTACCTCAATGAGCAGTTCTTC
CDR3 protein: CASSEVGGGYLNEQFF

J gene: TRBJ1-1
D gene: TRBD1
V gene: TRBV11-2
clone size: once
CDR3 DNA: TGTGCCAGCAGCTTAAAAGGGACAGGGGGCACATACACTGAAGCTTTCTTT
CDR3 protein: CASSLKGTGGTYTEAFF

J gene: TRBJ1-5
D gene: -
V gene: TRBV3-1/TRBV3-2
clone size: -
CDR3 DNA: TGTGCCAGCAGCCAGGGTACGGGGGGCAATCAGCCCCAGCATTTT
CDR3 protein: CASSQGTGGNQPQHF

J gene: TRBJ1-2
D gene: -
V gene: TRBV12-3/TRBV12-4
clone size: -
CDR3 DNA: TGTGCCCAGTCTCACCCCAACTATGGCTACACCTTC
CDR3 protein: CAQSHPNYGYTF

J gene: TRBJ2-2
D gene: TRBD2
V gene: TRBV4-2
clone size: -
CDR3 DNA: TGTGCCACCCGGGAGGGGGGGCCCCTGACCGGGGAGCTGTTTTTT
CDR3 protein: CATREGGPLTGELFF

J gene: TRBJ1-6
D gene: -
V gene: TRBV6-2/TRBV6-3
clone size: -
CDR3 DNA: TGTGCCAGCAGTTACTTGCGGGGGAGTCCTACCCTCCACTTT
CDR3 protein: CASSYLRGSPTLHF

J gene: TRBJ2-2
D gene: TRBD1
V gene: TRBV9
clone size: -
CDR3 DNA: TGTGCCAGCACACGCCCGGGACAGGGGGCTCCAAACACCGGGGAGCTGTTTTTT
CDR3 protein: CASTRPGQGAPNTGELFF

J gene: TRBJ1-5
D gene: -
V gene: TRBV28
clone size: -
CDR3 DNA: TGTGCCAGCAGTTTAATGTCTGGGATCCAGCCCCAGCATTTT
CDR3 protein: CASSLMSGIQPQHF

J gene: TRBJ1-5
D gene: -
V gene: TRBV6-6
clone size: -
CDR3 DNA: TGTGCCAGCAGGCCTGTGCAGGGTTCTGATCAGCCCCAGCATTTT
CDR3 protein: CASRPVQGSDQPQHF

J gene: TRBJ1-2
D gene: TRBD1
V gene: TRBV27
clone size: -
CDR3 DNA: TGTGCCAGCAGTTTACGGGACAGCCTCTATGGCTACACCTTC
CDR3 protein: CASSLRDSLYGYTF

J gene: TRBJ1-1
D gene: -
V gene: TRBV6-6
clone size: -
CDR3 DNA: TGTGCCAGCAGTCCAGCAGGGCGGGCCACTGAAGCTTTCTTT
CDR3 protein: CASSPAGRATEAFF

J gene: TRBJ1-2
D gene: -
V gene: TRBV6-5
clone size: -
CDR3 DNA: TGTGCCAGCAGTAACGAGGACCACTATGGCTACACCTTC
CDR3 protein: CASSNEDHYGYTF

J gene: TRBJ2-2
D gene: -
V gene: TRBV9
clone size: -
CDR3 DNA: TGTGCCAGCAGCCCTCGACTACTTAACACCGGGGAGCTGTTTTTT
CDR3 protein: CASSPRLLNTGELFF

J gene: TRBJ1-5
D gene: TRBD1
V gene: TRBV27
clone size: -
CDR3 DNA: TGTGCCAGCAGTTTCCTCGGACAGGGCGTTAAGCCCCAGCATTTT
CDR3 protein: CASSFLGQGVKPQHF

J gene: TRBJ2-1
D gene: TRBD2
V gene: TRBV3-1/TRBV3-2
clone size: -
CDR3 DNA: TGTGCCAGCAGCCAAGATCCCCACAGGAGCGCCGGGACTAGCGTAAACAATGAGCAGTTCTTC
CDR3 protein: CASSQDPHRSAGTSVNNEQFF

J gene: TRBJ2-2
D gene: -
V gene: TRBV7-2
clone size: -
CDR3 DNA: TGTGCCAGCAGCTGGGCAGTAGCGGACACCGGGGAGCTGTTTTTT
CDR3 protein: CASSWAVADTGELFF

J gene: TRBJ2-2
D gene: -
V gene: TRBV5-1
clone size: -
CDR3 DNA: TGCGCCAGCAGCTTGGGGGGACAGAACACCGGGGAGCTGTTTTTT
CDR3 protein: CASSLGGQNTGELFF

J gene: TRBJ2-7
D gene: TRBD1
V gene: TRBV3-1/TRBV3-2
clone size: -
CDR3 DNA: TGTGCCAGCAGCCAAGGTCTGACAGGGGACTACGAGCAGTACTTC
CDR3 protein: CASSQGLTGDYEQYF

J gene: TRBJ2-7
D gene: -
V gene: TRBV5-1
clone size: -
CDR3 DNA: TGCGCCAGCAGCTTGGCCTACTTCACGGACGAGCAGTACTTC
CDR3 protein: CASSLAYFTDEQYF

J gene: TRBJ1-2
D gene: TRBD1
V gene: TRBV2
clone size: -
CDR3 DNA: TGTGCCAGCAGTACTGGGACAGAACGTGGCTACACCTTC
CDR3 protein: CASSTGTERGYTF

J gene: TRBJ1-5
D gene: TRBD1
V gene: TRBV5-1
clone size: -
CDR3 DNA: TGCGCCAGCAGCTTGGGGGACAGGGGGTCTCAGCCCCAGCATTTT
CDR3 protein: CASSLGDRGSQPQHF

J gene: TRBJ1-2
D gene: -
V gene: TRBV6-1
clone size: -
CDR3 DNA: TGTGCCAGCAGTGAAAATACAGGGTCTAACTATGGCTACACCTTC
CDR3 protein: CASSENTGSNYGYTF

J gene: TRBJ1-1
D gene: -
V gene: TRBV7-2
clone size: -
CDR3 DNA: TGTGCCAGCAGCTTAGTTTACAGGGTAGCTGAAGCTTTCTTT
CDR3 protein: CASSLVYRVAEAFF

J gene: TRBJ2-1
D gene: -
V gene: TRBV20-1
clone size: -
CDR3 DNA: TGCAGTGCCAGATCTCCCGCTGAGCAGTTCTTC
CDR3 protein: CSARSPAEQFF

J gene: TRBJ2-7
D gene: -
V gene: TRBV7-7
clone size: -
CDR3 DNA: TGTGCTAGCAGTTCAGGGAACTCCTACGAGCAGTACTTC
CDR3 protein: CASSSGNSYEQYF

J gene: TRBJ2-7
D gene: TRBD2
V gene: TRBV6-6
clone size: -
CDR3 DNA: TGTGCCAGTACCCTGGGGCGGGAGGCGAGCTCCTACGAGCAGTACTTC
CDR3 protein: CASTLGREASSYEQYF

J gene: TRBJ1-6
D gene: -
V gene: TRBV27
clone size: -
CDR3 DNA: TGTGCCAGCAGCCAGAACCGAGGGCAGACGTGGCACTTT
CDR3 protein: CASSQNRGQTWHF

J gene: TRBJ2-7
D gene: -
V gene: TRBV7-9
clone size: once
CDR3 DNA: TGTGCCAGCAGCCCCCTGGCCACGAGACATAAGTACGAGCAGTACTTC
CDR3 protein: CASSPLATRHKYEQYF

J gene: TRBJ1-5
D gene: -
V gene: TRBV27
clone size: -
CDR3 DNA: TGTGCCATCGGGGGACGGTTAAATCAGCCCCAGCATTTT
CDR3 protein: CAIGGRLNQPQHF

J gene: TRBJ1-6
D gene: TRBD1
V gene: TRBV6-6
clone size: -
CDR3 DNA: TGTGCCAGCAGTTACTCGGCAGGACAGGTTGGATCACCCTTCCACTTT
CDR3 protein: CASSYSAGQVGSPFHF

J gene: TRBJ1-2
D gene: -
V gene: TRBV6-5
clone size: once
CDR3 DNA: TGTGCCGTCAAGGTCAGGGTTCGTCAAAACTATGGCTACACCTTC
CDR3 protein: CAVKVRVRQNYGYTF

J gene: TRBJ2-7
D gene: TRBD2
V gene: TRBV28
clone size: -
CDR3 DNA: TGTGCCAGCAGTTTCGGGACTAGCGGCTACGAGCAGTACTTC
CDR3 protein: CASSFGTSGYEQYF

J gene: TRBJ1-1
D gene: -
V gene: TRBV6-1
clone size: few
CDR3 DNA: TGTGCCAGCAGTGAAGTAAAGAACACTGAAGCTTTCTTT
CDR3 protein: CASSEVKNTEAFF

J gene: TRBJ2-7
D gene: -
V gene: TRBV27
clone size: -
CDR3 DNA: TGTGCCAGCAGTTTGGGGCTCCCCTACGAGCAGTACTTC
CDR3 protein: CASSLGLPYEQYF

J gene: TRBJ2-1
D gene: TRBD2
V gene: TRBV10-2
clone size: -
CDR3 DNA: TGCGCCAGTGGGGGGGAGAGCTCCTACAATGAGCAGTTCTTC
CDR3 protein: CASGGESSYNEQFF

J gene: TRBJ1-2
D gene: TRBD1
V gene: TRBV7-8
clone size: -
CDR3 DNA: TGTGCCAGCAGCTCGGAACCGGGACAGTACTATGGCTACACCTTC
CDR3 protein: CASSSEPGQYYGYTF

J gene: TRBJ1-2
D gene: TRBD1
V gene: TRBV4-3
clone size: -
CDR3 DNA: TGCGCCAGCAGCCCCCGGATCGGGCAGGGGGCCGGTGGCTACACCTTC
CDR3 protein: CASSPRIGQGAGGYTF

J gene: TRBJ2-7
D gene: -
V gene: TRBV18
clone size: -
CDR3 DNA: TGTGCCAGCTCACCACCGGGATACCCGAGCTCCTACGAGCAGTACTTC
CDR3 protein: CASSPPGYPSSYEQYF

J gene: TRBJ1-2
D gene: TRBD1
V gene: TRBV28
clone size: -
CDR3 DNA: TGTGCCAGCAGACCAACGACAGGGAAAGGCTACACCTTC
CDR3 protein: CASRPTTGKGYTF

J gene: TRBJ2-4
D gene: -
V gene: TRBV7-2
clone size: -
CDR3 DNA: TGTGCCAGCAGCTTAGTAAGGGGGGGATATGGAAACATTCAGTACTTC
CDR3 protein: CASSLVRGGYGNIQYF

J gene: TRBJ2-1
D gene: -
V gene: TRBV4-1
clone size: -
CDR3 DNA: TGCGCCAGCAGCCAACGGTTGCGGGGCACACACAATGAGCAGTTCTTC
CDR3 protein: CASSQRLRGTHNEQFF